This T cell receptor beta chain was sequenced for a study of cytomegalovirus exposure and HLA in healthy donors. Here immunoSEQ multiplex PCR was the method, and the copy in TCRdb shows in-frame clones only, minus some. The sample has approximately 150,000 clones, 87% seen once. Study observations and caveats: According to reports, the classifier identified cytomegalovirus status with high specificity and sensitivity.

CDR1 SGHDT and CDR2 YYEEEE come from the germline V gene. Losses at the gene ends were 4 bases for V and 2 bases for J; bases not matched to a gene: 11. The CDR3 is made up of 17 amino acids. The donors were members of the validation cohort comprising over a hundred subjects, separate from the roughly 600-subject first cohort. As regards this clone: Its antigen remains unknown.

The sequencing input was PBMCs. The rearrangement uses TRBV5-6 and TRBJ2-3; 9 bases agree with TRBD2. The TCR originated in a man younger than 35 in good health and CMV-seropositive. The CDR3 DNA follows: TGTGCCAGCAGCACGTTTAGGACTAGCGTCCCCACAGATACGCAGTATTTT. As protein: CASSTFRTSVPTDTQYF.